The sequence of this T cell receptor beta chain was determined in a study of blood T cell repertoires in COVID-19. The data were produced by immunoSEQ multiplex PCR, yet TCRdb's version contains in-frame clones alone and is incomplete. The top ten clones hold 10% to 15% of a sample with tens of thousands of clones, more than 85% of them seen once. Sequencing was carried out using peripheral blood. This receptor was obtained from a human donor with active COVID-19. The donor label of this sample is uncertain.

In DNA form, the CDR3 reads TGTGCCAGCAGCTCCCTAGCGGGAGAAACTGAGCAGTTCTTC. As protein: CASSSLAGETEQFF. This chain uses TRBV11-3 with TRBJ2-1, with 10 bases aligning to TRBD2. The trim removed 4 bases at V and 9 bases at J, leaving 6 bases unmatched. Germline assignment: CDR1 SGHNT and CDR2 YENEEA. The CDR3 runs to 14 residues.